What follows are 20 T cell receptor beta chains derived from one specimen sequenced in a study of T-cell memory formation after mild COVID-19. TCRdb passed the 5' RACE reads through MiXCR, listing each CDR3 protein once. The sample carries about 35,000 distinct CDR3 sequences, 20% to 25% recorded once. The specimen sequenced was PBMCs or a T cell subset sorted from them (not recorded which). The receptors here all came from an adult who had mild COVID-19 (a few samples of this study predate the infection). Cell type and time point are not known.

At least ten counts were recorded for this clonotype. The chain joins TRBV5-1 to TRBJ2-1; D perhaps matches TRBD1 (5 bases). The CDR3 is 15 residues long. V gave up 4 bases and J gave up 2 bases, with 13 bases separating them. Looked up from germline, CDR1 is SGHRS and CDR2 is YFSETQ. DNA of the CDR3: TGCGCCAGCAGCCCCGAATTGGGGCCCTACAATGAGCAGTTCTTC. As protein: CASSPELGPYNEQFF.

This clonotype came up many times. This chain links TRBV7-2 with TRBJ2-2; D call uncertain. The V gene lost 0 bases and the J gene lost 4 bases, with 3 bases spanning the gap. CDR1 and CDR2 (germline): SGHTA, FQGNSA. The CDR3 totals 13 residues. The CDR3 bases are TGTGCCAGCAGCTTAGCGCGCACCGGGGAGCTGTTTTTT. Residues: CASSLARTGELFF.

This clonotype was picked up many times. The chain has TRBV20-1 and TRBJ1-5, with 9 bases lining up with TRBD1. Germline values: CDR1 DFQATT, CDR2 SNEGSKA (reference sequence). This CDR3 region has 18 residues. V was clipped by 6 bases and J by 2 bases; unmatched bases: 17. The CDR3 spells CSALSRDRVIVGNQPQHF. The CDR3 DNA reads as TGCAGTGCCCTAAGCCGGGACAGGGTGATCGTCGGCAATCAGCCCCAGCATTTT.

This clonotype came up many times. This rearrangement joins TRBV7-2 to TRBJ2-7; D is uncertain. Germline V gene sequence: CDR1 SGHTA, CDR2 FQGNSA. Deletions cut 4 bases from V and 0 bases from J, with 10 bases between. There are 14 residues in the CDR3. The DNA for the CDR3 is TGTGCCAGCAGCTACTCGTACAGCTCCTACGAGCAGTACTTC. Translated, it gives CASSYSYSSYEQYF.

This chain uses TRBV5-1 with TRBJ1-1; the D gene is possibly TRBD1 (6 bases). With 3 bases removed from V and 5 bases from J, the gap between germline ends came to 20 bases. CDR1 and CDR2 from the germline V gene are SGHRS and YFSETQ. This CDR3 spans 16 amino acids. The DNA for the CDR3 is TGCGCCAGCAGCTCGCTAACAGGGCCAGTGCGGACTGAAGCTTTCTTT. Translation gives CASSSLTGPVRTEAFF.

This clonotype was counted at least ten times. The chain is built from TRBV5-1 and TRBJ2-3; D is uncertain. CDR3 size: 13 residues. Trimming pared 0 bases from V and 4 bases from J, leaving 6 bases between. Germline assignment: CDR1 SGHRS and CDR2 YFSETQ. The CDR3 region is CASSLDGSDTQYF. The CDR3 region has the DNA TGCGCCAGCAGCTTGGACGGTTCAGATACGCAGTATTTT.

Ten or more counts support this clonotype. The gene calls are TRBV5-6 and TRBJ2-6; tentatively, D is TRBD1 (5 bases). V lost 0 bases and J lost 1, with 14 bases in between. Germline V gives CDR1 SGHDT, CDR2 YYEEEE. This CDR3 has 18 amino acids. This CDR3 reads CASSLDFYPGSGANVLTF. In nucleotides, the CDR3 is TGTGCCAGCAGCTTGGATTTCTACCCAGGGTCTGGGGCCAACGTCCTGACTTTC.

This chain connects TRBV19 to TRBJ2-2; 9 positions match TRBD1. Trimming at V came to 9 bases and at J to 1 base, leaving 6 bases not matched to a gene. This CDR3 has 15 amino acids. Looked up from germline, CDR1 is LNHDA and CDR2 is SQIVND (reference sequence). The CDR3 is CASRDRVMNTGELFF. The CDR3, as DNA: TGTGCCAGCCGGGACAGGGTTATGAACACCGGGGAGCTGTTTTTT.

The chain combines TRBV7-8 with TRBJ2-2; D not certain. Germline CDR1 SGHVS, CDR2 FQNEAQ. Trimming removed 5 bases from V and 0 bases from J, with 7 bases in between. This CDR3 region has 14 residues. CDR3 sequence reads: CASSAVANTGELFF. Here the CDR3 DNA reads TGTGCCAGCAGCGCAGTCGCGAACACCGGGGAGCTGTTTTTT.

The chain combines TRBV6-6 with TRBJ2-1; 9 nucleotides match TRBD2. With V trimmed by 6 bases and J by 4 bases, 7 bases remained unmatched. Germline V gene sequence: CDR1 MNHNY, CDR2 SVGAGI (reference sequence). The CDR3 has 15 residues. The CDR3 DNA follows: TGTGCCAGCAGGATGATAGCGGGAGAGTACAATGAGCAGTTCTTC. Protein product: CASRMIAGEYNEQFF.

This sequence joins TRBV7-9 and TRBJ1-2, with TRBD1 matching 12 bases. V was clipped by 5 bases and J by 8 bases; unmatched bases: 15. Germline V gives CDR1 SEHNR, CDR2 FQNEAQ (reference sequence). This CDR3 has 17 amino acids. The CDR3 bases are TGTGCCAGCAGCAATATCCCGGGACAGGGGGCGAGCGAAGGCTACACCTTC. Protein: CASSNIPGQGASEGYTF.

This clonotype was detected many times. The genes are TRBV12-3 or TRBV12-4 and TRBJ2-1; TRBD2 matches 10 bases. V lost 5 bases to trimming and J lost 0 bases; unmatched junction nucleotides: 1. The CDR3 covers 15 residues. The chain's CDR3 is CASSPSGSSYNEQFF. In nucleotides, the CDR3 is TGTGCCAGCAGTCCTAGCGGGAGCTCCTACAATGAGCAGTTCTTC.

The CDR3 loop reads CASSGWTGNSNQPQHF. The CDR3 nucleotides are TGTGCCAGCAGCGGCTGGACAGGGAATAGCAATCAGCCCCAGCATTTT. The rearrangement joins TRBV5-5 to TRBJ1-5; 8 bases are shared with TRBD1. J lost 0 bases, V lost 4 bases, and 6 bases had no gene match. This CDR3 region has 16 residues. Germline CDR1 SGHKS, CDR2 YYEKEE (reference sequence).

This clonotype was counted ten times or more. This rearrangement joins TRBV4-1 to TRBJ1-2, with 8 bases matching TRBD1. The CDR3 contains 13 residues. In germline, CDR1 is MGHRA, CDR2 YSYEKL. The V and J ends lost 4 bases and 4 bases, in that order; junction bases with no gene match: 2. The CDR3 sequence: CASSPGGLYGYTF. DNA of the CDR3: TGCGCCAGCAGCCCAGGGGGCCTCTATGGCTACACCTTC.

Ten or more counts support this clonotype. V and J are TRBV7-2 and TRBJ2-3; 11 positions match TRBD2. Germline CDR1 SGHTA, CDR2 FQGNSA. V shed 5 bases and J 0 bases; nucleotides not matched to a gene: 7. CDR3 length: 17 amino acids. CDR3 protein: CASSHGLAGSSTDTQYF. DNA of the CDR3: TGTGCCAGCAGCCACGGACTAGCGGGTTCTAGCACAGATACGCAGTATTTT.

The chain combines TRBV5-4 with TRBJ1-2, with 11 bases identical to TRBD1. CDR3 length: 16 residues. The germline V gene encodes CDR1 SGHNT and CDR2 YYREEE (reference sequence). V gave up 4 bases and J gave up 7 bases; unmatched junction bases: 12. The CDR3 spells CASSRKGTGGLPGYTF. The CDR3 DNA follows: TGTGCCAGCAGCCGCAAAGGGACAGGGGGACTCCCTGGCTACACCTTC.

CDR3 loop: CASSYSMGHDREGTGANVLTF. CDR3 bases: TGTGCCAGCAGTTACTCGATGGGGCATGACAGGGAGGGAACTGGGGCCAACGTCCTGACTTTC. The rearrangement links TRBV6-5 to TRBJ2-6; D is possibly TRBD1 or TRBD2 (7 bases each). Germline CDR1 MNHEY, CDR2 SVGAGI. The CDR3 is 21 residues long. The V end was cut by 0 bases, the J end by 2 bases, with 23 bases between.

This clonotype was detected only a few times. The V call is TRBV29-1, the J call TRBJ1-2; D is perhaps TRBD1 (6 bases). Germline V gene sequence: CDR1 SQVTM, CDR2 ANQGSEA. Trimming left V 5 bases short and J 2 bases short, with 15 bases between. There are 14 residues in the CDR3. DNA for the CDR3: TGCAGCGTTCTCGCGCAGGGGCAAAACTATGGCTACACCTTC. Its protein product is CSVLAQGQNYGYTF.

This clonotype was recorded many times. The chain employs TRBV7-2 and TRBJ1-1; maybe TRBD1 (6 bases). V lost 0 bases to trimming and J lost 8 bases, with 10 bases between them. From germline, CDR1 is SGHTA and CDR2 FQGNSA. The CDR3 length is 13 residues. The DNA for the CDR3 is TGTGCCAGCAGCTTAGCGGCAAGGGGGGAAGCTTTCTTT. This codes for CASSLAARGEAFF.

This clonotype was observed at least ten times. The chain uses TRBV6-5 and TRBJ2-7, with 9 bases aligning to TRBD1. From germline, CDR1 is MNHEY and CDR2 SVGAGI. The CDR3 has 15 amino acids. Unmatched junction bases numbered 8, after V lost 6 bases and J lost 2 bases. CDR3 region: CASSPTGTGPYEQYF. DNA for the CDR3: TGTGCCAGCAGCCCTACCGGGACAGGGCCCTACGAGCAGTACTTC.